These 29 T cell receptor beta chains share one sample of origin, sequenced in a study of a mutant IDH1 vaccine in newly diagnosed glioma. What these receptors recognize is not known. Regarding time point: week 23, last vaccination. A single vaccine dose contained 300 ug of mutant IDH1 20-mer peptide, and topical imiquimod was used with it. The protocol was immunoSEQ multiplex PCR, while the TCRdb copy is restricted to in-frame clones and leaves out a portion. The sample consists of around 30,000 clones, roughly 80% of them appearing once. The material was PBMCs, obtained from a glioma patient whose treatment included an IDH1 peptide vaccine. The receptors originated from a woman aged 18-29 years with glioma.

The chain carries TRBV10-1 and TRBJ2-5; TRBD2 matches at 10 bases. CDR1 and CDR2 (germline): WNHNN, SYGVQD (reference sequence). Losses at the gene ends were 6 bases for V and 5 bases for J; bases not matched to a gene: 6. This CDR3 spans 14 amino acids. The CDR3 sequence: CASSGAGGKETQYF. The CDR3 DNA sequence: TGCGCCAGCAGCGGAGCGGGAGGGAAGGAGACCCAGTACTTC.

Written as DNA, the CDR3 is TGTGCCAGCAGAACCGGACAGGGGGGGACTGAAGCTTTCTTT. Residues: CASRTGQGGTEAFF. The J gene is TRBJ1-1, the V gene TRBV28; 10 bases map to TRBD1. V was pared by 6 bases and J by 5 bases, with 6 bases of the junction left unmatched. This CDR3 has 14 amino acids. Germline V gene data show CDR1 as MDHEN and CDR2 as SYDVKM.

This clone was found once. CDR3 in amino acids: CASSQDLGTGNEKLFF. The CDR3 region has the DNA TGTGCCAGCAGCCAAGATCTGGGGACAGGGAATGAAAAACTGTTTTTT. The rearrangement links TRBV14 to TRBJ1-4; TRBD1 matches at 9 bases. This CDR3 is built from 16 residues. Germline V gene lookup returns CDR1 SGHDN and CDR2 FVKESK. With 0 bases clipped from V and 5 bases from J, the junction kept 4 bases outside the gene matches.

This sequence joins TRBV19 and TRBJ2-2; 7 bases align to TRBD1. The CDR3 has 15 residues. Trimming took 2 bases from V and 6 from J; bases not matched to a gene: 6. Germline V gene lookup returns CDR1 LNHDA and CDR2 SQIVND (reference sequence). The CDR3 DNA reads TGTGCCAGTAGTATAAGGGGGCCCTCACCCGGGGAGCTGTTTTTT. This encodes CASSIRGPSPGELFF.

This clone has just a few counts. The chain uses TRBV20-1 and TRBJ1-1; D is ambiguous. V lost 3 bases to trimming and J lost 2 bases, with 4 bases between them. Germline-derived CDR1 and CDR2 are DFQATT and SNEGSKA (reference sequence). The CDR3 sequence is 11 residues long. The chain's CDR3 is CSASGNTEAFF. The CDR3 nucleotides are TGCAGTGCTAGTGGAAACACTGAAGCTTTCTTT.

The chain is built from TRBV2 and TRBJ1-3; tentatively, D is TRBD1 (5 bases). The ends were cut back, 4 bases at V and 0 bases at J, with 7 bases in the middle. Looked up from germline, CDR1 is SNHLY and CDR2 is FYNNEI. This CDR3 is built from 14 residues. The CDR3 bases are TGTGCCAGCAGTGTGGGACCCTCTGGAAACACCATATATTTT. Translating it yields CASSVGPSGNTIYF.

The chain combines TRBV29-1 with TRBJ1-2; D remains unclear. The CDR3 has 8 amino acids. CDR1 is SQVTM and CDR2 is ANQGSEA in the germline V gene. Here the CDR3 DNA reads TGCGACCGGGTCTATGACACCTTC. It translates to CDRVYDTF. Full variable domain (missing parts from reference TRBV29-1 and TRBJ1-2): SAVISQKPSRDICQRGTSLTIQCQVDSQVTMMFWYRQQPGQSLTLIATANQGSEATYESGFVIDKFPISRPNLTFSTLTVSNMSPEDSSIYLCDRVYDTFGSGTRLTVV.

This clone occurred a few times. The chain has TRBV19 and TRBJ2-2; D perhaps matches TRBD1 (5 bases). CDR1 and CDR2 (germline): LNHDA, SQIVND (reference sequence). The CDR3 runs 13 residues. The V end was cut by 4 bases, the J end by 4 bases, with 7 bases between. In DNA form, the CDR3 reads TGTGCCAGTAGTACCACAGGCACCGGGGAGCTGTTTTTT. It yields the protein CASSTTGTGELFF.

The V call is TRBV5-4, the J call TRBJ2-7; 7 nucleotides match TRBD1. This CDR3 has 14 amino acids. Germline CDR1 SGHNT, CDR2 YYREEE (reference sequence). V was clipped by 4 bases and J by 1 base; unmatched bases: 5. CDR3 DNA sequence: TGTGCCAGCAGCGCCGGGACAGCGTCCTACGAGCAGTACTTC. Translating it yields CASSAGTASYEQYF.

The chain combines TRBV5-1 with TRBJ2-3, with TRBD2 identical over 7 bases. Germline CDR1 is SGHRS and CDR2 is YFSETQ. V gave up 4 bases and J gave up 0 bases; unmatched junction bases: 8. The CDR3 covers 16 residues. CDR3: CASSLGGGDSTDTQYF. CDR3 sequence (DNA): TGCGCCAGCAGCCTGGGGGGAGGGGATAGCACAGATACGCAGTATTTT.

Here the CDR3 reads CASSFGKDTQYF. As DNA, the CDR3 is TGTGCCAGCAGTTTCGGGAAAGATACGCAGTATTTT. This sequence joins TRBV27 and TRBJ2-3, with D possibly TRBD2 on 5 matching bases. Trimming removed 3 bases from V and 5 bases from J, with 6 bases in between. This CDR3 spans 12 amino acids. Germline CDR1 and CDR2: MNHEY and SMNVEV (reference sequence).

This sequence joins TRBV28 and TRBJ1-3, with D unclear. Deletions cut 6 bases from V and 1 base from J, with 13 bases between. CDR3 length equals 15 residues. CDR1 and CDR2 (germline): MDHEN, SYDVKM. The CDR3 DNA follows: TGTGCCAGCAGGGAGGGCTTAGCGTCTGGAAACACCATATATTTT. It translates to CASREGLASGNTIYF.

The chain combines TRBV4-1 with TRBJ1-1, with D perhaps TRBD1 (5 bases). Per the germline V gene, CDR1 is MGHRA and CDR2 is YSYEKL. The CDR3 contains 15 residues. V was cut by 1 base and J by 0 bases, with 9 bases left in between. CDR3 nucleotides: TGCGCCAGCAGCCAAGCGGAAGGGGTGAACACTGAAGCTTTCTTT. Translation gives CASSQAEGVNTEAFF.

This clone was counted only a few times. This chain links TRBV7-2 with TRBJ2-3, with 12 bases matching TRBD2. The junction had 5 bases not matched to a gene; V was cut back by 5 bases and J by 5 bases. Germline assignment: CDR1 SGHTA and CDR2 FQGNSA. The CDR3 runs 15 residues. CDR3 protein: CASSPSGGAGDTQYF. DNA for the CDR3: TGTGCCAGCAGCCCTAGCGGGGGGGCCGGAGATACGCAGTATTTT.

This chain connects TRBV27 to TRBJ2-6, with unresolved D. The CDR3 has 14 residues. Per germline, CDR1 MNHEY and CDR2 SMNVEV (reference sequence). V lost 4 bases and J lost 0, with 4 bases in between. The chain's CDR3 is CASSSLSGANVLTF. The CDR3 DNA is TGTGCCAGCAGTTCCCTCTCTGGGGCCAACGTCCTGACTTTC.

The chain uses TRBV11-2 and TRBJ1-1, with D uncertain. The CDR3 has 14 amino acids. V shed 4 bases and J shed 1 base, with 10 bases lying between them. The V gene's germline CDR1 is SGHAT and CDR2 FQNNGV. CDR3 amino acids: CASSSETRNTEAFF. The CDR3, as DNA: TGTGCCAGCAGCTCCGAGACCCGGAACACTGAAGCTTTCTTT.

This chain uses TRBV4-3 with TRBJ2-7; the D gene is possibly TRBD2 (5 bases). The length of the CDR3 is 16 residues. Germline CDR1 LGHNA, CDR2 YSLEER. The V and J ends lost 0 bases and 3 bases respectively, with 15 bases between them. The CDR3 loop reads CASSQDWSGGHYEQYF. The CDR3 DNA is TGCGCCAGCAGCCAAGATTGGTCGGGCGGGCACTACGAGCAGTACTTC.

This clone appeared a few times. The chain recombines TRBV5-1 with TRBJ1-2; TRBD1 agrees at 7 bases. Trimming removed 5 bases from V and 7 bases from J; junction bases left unmatched: 8. There are 13 residues in the CDR3. Germline CDR1 reads SGHRS; CDR2 reads YFSETQ. The DNA of the CDR3 is TGCGCCAGCAGGGGTGGACAGGCCTCTGGCTACACCTTC. As protein: CASRGGQASGYTF.

The chain employs TRBV19 and TRBJ1-6; D is perhaps TRBD1 (5 bases). With 7 bases removed from V and 6 bases from J, the gap between germline ends came to 22 bases. The CDR3 has 17 amino acids. From germline, CDR1 is LNHDA and CDR2 SQIVND (reference sequence). The CDR3 DNA is TGTGCCAGTACGACAGTAGCGAGTGCGAGGGCTAATTCACCCCTCCACTTT. Amino acids: CASTTVASARANSPLHF.

This clone was detected a few times. The V and J genes are TRBV28 and TRBJ1-2, with D possibly matching TRBD1 (6 bases). Looked up from germline, CDR1 is MDHEN and CDR2 is SYDVKM. The V end lost 6 bases, the J end lost 4 bases, and 21 bases lay between the germline ends. The CDR3 contains 16 residues. This chain's CDR3 is CASRRPRGRGGYGYTF. For the CDR3, the DNA is TGTGCCAGCAGACGACCCAGGGGCCGGGGTGGCTATGGCTACACCTTC.

CDR3 bases: TGTGCCAGCACGGGGGGGCTAAACTACGAGCAGTACTTC. Protein sequence: CASTGGLNYEQYF. The J gene is TRBJ2-7, the V gene TRBV2; TRBD2 aligns across 8 bases. The germline gives CDR1 SNHLY, CDR2 FYNNEI. The CDR3 sequence is 13 residues long. Losses at the gene ends were 7 bases for V and 3 bases for J; bases not matched to a gene: 5.

The rearrangement joins TRBV5-4 to TRBJ1-4; 8 bases are a match to TRBD1. J gave up 7 bases and V 3 bases, and 11 bases lay outside the gene matches. The CDR3 consists of 16 residues. The germline gives CDR1 SGHNT, CDR2 YYREEE (reference sequence). The chain's CDR3 is CASSSQKDRAGEKLFF. In nucleotides, the CDR3 is TGTGCCAGCAGCTCTCAGAAGGACAGGGCTGGTGAAAAACTGTTTTTT.

The genes are TRBV5-1 and TRBJ2-1; 13 bases fit TRBD2. The germline CDR1 and CDR2 sequences are SGHRS and YFSETQ. The CDR3 has 14 residues. V dropped 4 bases and J dropped 7; count of bases not matched to a gene: 2. The CDR3 here is CASSAGLAGNEQFF. The DNA for the CDR3 is TGCGCCAGCAGCGCGGGACTAGCGGGAAATGAGCAGTTCTTC.

The V call is TRBV18, the J call TRBJ2-7; 7 bases agree with TRBD1. The CDR3 spans 13 residues. V was pared by 3 bases and J by 5 bases, with 4 bases of the junction left unmatched. Germline V gene data show CDR1 as KGHSH and CDR2 as LQKENI. The CDR3 protein is CASSPRGPHEQYF. The CDR3 DNA reads as TGTGCCAGCTCACCGAGGGGGCCCCACGAGCAGTACTTC. Together with reference TRBV18 and TRBJ2-7, the CDR3 gives the full variable domain: NAGVMQNPRHLVRRRGQEARLRCSPMKGHSHVYWYRQLPEEGLKFMVYLQKENIIDESGMPKERFSAEFPKEGPSILRIQQVVRGDSAAYFCASSPRGPHEQYFGPGTRLTVT.

The chain joins TRBV7-9 to TRBJ2-3, with TRBD1 matching over 8 bases. The V gene's germline CDR1 is SEHNR and CDR2 FQNEAQ (reference sequence). J was trimmed by 1 base and V by 3 bases; bases with no gene match: 3. The CDR3 is 15 amino acids. CDR3: CASSFGQGRTDTQYF. CDR3 coding DNA: TGTGCCAGCAGCTTCGGACAGGGACGCACAGATACGCAGTATTTT.

The V gene is TRBV6-4, the J gene TRBJ2-7; TRBD2 agrees at 8 bases. Trimming cost V 3 bases and J 2 bases; bases outside gene matches: 3. Germline CDR1 MRHNA, CDR2 SNTAGT. The CDR3 has 14 amino acids. The CDR3 bases are TGTGCCAGCAGTGAAGAGCGGGGGCCCTACGAGCAGTACTTC. This sequence encodes CASSEERGPYEQYF.

This clone was recorded once. This CDR3 is CASSLAASNTEAFF. Written as DNA, the CDR3 is TGTGCCAGCAGCTTGGCGGCGTCGAACACTGAAGCTTTCTTT. The chain has TRBV5-5 and TRBJ1-1; D gene ambiguous. Germline V lookup: CDR1 SGHKS, CDR2 YYEKEE (reference sequence). With 0 bases removed from V and 1 base from J, the gap between germline ends came to 7 bases. The CDR3 extends over 14 amino acids. Complete variable domain (other parts from reference TRBV5-5 and TRBJ1-1): DAGVTQSPTHLIKTRGQQVTLRCSPISGHKSVSWYQQVLGQGPQFIFQYYEKEERGRGNFPDRFSARQFPNYSSELNVNALLLGDSALYLCASSLAASNTEAFFGQGTRLTVV.

The chain employs TRBV2 and TRBJ1-3, with a tentative D call TRBD1 (5 bases). Trimming took off 8 bases at V and 0 bases at J, with 11 bases between the two ends. This CDR3 has 14 residues. Per germline, CDR1 SNHLY and CDR2 FYNNEI. The DNA of the CDR3 is TGTGCCAGCCGACAGCAGAGCTCTGGAAACACCATATATTTT. Protein sequence: CASRQQSSGNTIYF.

V gene TRBV10-3 combines with J gene TRBJ1-2; TRBD1 is a possible D gene (5 bases). CDR3 size: 15 residues. Deletions cut 3 bases from V and 8 bases from J, with 19 bases between. Germline CDR1 ENHRY, CDR2 SYGVKD. The CDR3 here is CAISESSGGRGGYTF. The CDR3 bases are TGTGCCATCAGTGAAAGTTCTGGGGGTCGTGGCGGCTACACCTTC.